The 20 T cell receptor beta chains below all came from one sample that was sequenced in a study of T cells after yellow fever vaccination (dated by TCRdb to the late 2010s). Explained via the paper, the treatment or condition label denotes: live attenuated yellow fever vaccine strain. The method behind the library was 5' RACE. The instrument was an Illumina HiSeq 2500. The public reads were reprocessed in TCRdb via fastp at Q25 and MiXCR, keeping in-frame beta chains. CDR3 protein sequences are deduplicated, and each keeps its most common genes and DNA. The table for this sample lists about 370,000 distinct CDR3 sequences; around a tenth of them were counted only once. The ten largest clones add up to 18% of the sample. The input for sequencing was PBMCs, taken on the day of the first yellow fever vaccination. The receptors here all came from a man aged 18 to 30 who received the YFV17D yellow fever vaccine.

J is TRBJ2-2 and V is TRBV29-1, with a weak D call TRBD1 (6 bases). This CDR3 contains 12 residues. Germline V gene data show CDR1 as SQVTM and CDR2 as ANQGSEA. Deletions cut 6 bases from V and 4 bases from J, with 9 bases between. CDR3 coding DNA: TGCAGCGTGGCACAGGGCACCGGGGAGCTGTTTTTT. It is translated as CSVAQGTGELFF.

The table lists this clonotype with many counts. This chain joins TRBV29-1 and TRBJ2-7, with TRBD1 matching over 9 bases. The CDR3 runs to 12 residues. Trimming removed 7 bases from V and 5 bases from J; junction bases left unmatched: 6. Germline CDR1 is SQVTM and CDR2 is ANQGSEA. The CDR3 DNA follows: TGCAGCGCCCGGGGACAGGGCCACGAGCAGTACTTC. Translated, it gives CSARGQGHEQYF.

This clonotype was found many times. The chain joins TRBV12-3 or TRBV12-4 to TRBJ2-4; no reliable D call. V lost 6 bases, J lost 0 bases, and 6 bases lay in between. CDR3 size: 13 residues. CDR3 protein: CASSQLAKNIQYF. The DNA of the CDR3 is TGTGCCAGCAGCCAGTTAGCCAAAAACATTCAGTACTTC.

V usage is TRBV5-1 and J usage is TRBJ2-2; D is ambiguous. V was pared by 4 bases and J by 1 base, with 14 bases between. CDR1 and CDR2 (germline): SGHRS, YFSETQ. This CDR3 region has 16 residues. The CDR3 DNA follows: TGCGCCAGCAGCACCAACCGACTGAGGAACACCGGGGAGCTGTTTTTT. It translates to CASSTNRLRNTGELFF.

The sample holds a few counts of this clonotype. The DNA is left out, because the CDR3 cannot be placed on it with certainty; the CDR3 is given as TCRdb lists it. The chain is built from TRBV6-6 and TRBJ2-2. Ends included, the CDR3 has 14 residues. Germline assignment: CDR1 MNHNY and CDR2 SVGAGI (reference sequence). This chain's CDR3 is CASSSSTAGGELFF.

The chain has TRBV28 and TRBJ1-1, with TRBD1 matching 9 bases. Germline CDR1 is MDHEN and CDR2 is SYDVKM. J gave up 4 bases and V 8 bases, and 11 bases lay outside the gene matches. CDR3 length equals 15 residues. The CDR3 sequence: CASGSLTGGGTEAFF. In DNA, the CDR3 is TGTGCCAGCGGGTCTCTGACAGGGGGAGGCACTGAAGCTTTCTTT. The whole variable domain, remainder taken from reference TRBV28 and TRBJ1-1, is DVKVTQSSRYLVKRTGEKVFLECVQDMDHENMFWYRQDPGLGLRLIYFSYDVKMKEKGDIPEGYSVSREKKERFSLILESASTNQTSMYLCASGSLTGGGTEAFFGQGTRLTVV.

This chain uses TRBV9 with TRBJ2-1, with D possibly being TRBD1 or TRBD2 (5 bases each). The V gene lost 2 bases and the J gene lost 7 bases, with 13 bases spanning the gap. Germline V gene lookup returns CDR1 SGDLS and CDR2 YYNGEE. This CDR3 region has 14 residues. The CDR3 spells CASSVSGTANEQFF. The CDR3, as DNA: TGTGCCAGCAGCGTTTCCGGGACGGCGAATGAGCAGTTCTTC.

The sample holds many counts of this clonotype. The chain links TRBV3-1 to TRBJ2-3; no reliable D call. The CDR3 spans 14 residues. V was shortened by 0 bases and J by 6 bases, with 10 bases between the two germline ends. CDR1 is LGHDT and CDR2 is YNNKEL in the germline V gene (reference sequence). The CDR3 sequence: CASSQDGVGDTQYF. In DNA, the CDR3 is TGTGCCAGCAGCCAAGATGGAGTGGGCGATACGCAGTATTTT.

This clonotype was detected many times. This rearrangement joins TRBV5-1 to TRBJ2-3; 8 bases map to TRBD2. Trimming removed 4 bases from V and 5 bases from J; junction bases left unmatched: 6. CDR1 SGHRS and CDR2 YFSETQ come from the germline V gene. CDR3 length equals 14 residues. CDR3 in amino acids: CASSASGQGDTQYF. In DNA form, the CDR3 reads TGCGCCAGCAGCGCTAGCGGGCAGGGAGATACGCAGTATTTT.

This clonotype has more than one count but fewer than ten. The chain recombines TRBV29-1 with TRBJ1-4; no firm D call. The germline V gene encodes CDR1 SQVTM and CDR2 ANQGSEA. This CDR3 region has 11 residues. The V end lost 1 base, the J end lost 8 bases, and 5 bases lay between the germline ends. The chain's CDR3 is CSVEVDEKLFF. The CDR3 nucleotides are TGCAGCGTTGAAGTCGACGAAAAACTGTTTTTT.

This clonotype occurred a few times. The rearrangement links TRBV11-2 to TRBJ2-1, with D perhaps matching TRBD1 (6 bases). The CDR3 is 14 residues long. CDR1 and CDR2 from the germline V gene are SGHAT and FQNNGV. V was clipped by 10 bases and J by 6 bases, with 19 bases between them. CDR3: CATMRDTVFNEQFF. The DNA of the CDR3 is TGTGCCACCATGAGGGACACTGTATTCAATGAGCAGTTCTTC.

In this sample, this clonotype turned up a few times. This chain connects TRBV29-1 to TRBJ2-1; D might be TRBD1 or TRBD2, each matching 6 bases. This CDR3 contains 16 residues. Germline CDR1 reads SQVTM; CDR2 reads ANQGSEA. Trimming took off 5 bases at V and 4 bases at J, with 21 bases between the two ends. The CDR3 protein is CSVWPSPGAEYNEQFF. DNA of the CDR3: TGCAGCGTTTGGCCTTCTCCGGGGGCTGAATACAATGAGCAGTTCTTC.

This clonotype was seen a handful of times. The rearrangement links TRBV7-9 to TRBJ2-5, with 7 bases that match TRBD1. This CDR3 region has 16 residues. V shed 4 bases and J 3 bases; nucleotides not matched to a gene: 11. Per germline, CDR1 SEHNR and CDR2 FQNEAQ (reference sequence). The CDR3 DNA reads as TGTGCCAGCAGCTCCGTAGCCGAGACAGGGAAAGAGACCCAGTACTTC. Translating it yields CASSSVAETGKETQYF.

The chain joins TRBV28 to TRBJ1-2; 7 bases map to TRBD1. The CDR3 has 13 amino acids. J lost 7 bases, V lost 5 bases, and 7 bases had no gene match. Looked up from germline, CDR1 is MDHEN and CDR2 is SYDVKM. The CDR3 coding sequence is TGTGCCAGCAGTCGAGGGGGCCAACCTGGCTACACCTTC. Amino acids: CASSRGGQPGYTF.

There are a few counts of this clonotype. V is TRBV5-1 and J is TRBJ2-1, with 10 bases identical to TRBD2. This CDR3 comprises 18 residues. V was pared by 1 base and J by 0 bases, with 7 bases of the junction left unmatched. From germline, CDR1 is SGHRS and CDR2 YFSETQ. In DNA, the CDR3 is TGCGCCAGCAGCTTGAGTAGCGGGGGGTTGAGCTCCTACAATGAGCAGTTCTTC. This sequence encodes CASSLSSGGLSSYNEQFF.

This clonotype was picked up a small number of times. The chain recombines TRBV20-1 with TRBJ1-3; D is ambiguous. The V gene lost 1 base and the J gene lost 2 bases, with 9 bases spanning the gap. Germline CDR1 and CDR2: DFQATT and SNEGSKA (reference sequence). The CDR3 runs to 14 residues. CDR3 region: CSARVPDAGNTIYF. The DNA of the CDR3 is TGCAGTGCTAGAGTACCTGATGCTGGAAACACCATATATTTT.

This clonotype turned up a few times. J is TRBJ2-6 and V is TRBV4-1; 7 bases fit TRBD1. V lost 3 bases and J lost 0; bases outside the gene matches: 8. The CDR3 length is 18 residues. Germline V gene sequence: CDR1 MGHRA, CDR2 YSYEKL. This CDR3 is CASSQTDRMFSGANVLTF. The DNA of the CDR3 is TGCGCCAGCAGCCAGACGGACAGGATGTTCTCTGGGGCCAACGTCCTGACTTTC.

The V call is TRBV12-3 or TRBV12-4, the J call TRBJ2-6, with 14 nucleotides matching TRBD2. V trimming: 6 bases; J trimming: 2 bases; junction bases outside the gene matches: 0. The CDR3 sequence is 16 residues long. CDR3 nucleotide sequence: TGTGCCAGCAGGACTAGCGGGGGGGCTGGGGCCAACGTCCTGACTTTC. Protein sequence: CASRTSGGAGANVLTF.

DNA of the CDR3: TGCGCCAGCAGCTTGGTAGGGAATGCCGAGCAGTTCTTC. It is translated as CASSLVGNAEQFF. The gene calls are TRBV5-1 and TRBJ2-1, with no clear D. The germline V gene has CDR1 SGHRS and CDR2 YFSETQ. V shed 0 bases and J shed 10 bases, with 11 bases lying between them. CDR3 length: 13 residues. Using reference TRBV5-1 and TRBJ2-1 for the parts outside the CDR3, the full variable domain is KAGVTQTPRYLIKTRGQQVTLSCSPISGHRSVSWYQQTPGQGLQFLFEYFSETQRNKGNFPGRFSGRQFSNSRSEMNVSTLELGDSALYLCASSLVGNAEQFFGPGTRLTVL.

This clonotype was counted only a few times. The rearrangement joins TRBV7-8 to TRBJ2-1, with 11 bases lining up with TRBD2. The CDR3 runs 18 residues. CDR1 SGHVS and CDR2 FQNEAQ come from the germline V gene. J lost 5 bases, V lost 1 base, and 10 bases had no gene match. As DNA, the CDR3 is TGTGCCAGCAGCTTAGGTCTAGCGGGGGGCCTGGGAGACAATGAGCAGTTCTTC. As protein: CASSLGLAGGLGDNEQFF.